This T cell receptor beta chain appears in the sequencing data of a study of shared clonotypes between healthy human individuals. Study-level findings and limits: The genetic and exposure-history diversity represented was limited by few donors. Clonotype sharing levels among donors were expected to vary with sequencing depth.

This CDR3 spans 15 amino acids. In germline, CDR1 is SGHVS, CDR2 FNYEAQ. V shed 1 base, J shed 2 bases, and the junction held 5 bases outside the gene matches. Profiling relied on immunoSEQ multiplex PCR, and the TCRdb table lists in-frame clones only, not all of them. This table has about 380,000 clones, 95% to 97% appearing once. Those who donated, Caucasian adults without exception, all lived in Nashville, Tennessee. CD8 memory merged CD45RO+ cells and CCR7-negative CD45RA+ TemRA cells into one population. Turning to this clone: Its antigen is unknown.

The sequence came from a man aged 25-40 years in good health. The chain links TRBV7-6 to TRBJ2-7, with 7 bases identical to TRBD2. Input material: memory CD8+ T cells sorted from blood. The subset was: CD45RO+ cells pooled with CCR7-negative TemRA cells. The CDR3 sequence is CASSLVQRGTYEQYF. The CDR3 DNA reads as TGTGCCAGCAGCTTAGTTCAGCGGGGAACCTACGAGCAGTACTTC.